The 9 T cell receptor beta chains reported below all come from one sample, sequenced in a study of blood T cell repertoires in COVID-19. Here immunoSEQ multiplex PCR was the method, and the copy in TCRdb shows in-frame clones only, minus some. Of around 41,000 clones listed, about 91% were seen once; the top ten hold less than 20%. Sequenced input: peripheral blood. All receptors come from a woman under 40 in a cohort sampled during active COVID-19.

The rearrangement uses TRBV5-4 and TRBJ1-4, with D maybe TRBD1 (5 bases). The CDR3 is made up of 14 amino acids. Germline-derived CDR1 and CDR2 are SGHNT and YYREEE (reference sequence). Deletions cut 1 base from V and 6 bases from J, with 10 bases between. The CDR3 loop reads CASSLSRGHEKLFF. Written as DNA, the CDR3 is TGTGCCAGCAGCTTGTCAAGGGGTCATGAAAAACTGTTTTTT.

V is TRBV6-6 and J is TRBJ1-1; D is unclear. Germline CDR1 is MNHNY and CDR2 is SVGAGI (reference sequence). The CDR3 extends over 11 amino acids. Trimming left V 2 bases short and J 12 bases short, with 10 bases between. The CDR3 is CASSYVEIPFF. The DNA of the CDR3 is TGTGCCAGCAGTTACGTGGAGATTCCTTTCTTT.

The V and J genes are TRBV5-1 and TRBJ2-2; 8 nucleotides align to TRBD1. CDR3 length equals 15 residues. V was clipped by 5 bases and J by 7 bases; unmatched bases: 10. The germline gives CDR1 SGHRS, CDR2 YFSETQ. For the CDR3, the DNA is TGCGCCAGCAGAATCCCTCAGGGGGCTGACGGGGAGCTGTTTTTT. Protein product: CASRIPQGADGELFF.

The chain joins TRBV3-1 (or the pseudogene TRBV3-2) to TRBJ2-7; 7 bases map to TRBD2. CDR3 length: 13 residues. Germline V gene data show CDR1 as LGHDT and CDR2 as YNNKEL (reference sequence). The V and J ends lost 2 bases and 4 bases, in that order; junction bases with no gene match: 2. The CDR3 DNA follows: TGTGCCAGCAGCCAAAGCGGGAATTACGAGCAGTACTTC. Amino acids: CASSQSGNYEQYF.

The chain links TRBV7-9 to TRBJ1-1; D unclear. With 3 bases removed from V and 1 base from J, the gap between germline ends came to 12 bases. This CDR3 comprises 15 residues. Germline V gene data show CDR1 as SEHNR and CDR2 as FQNEAQ (reference sequence). The CDR3 loop reads CASSLRRGSNTEAFF. The CDR3 DNA follows: TGTGCCAGCAGCTTGCGTAGAGGGTCGAACACTGAAGCTTTCTTT.

This sequence joins TRBV5-4 and TRBJ2-1; TRBD2 aligns across 7 bases. Trimming removed 4 bases from V and 3 bases from J; junction bases left unmatched: 10. This CDR3 is built from 16 residues. Germline-derived CDR1 and CDR2 are SGHNT and YYREEE (reference sequence). The CDR3 spells CASSPSELAFYNEQFF. The CDR3 DNA follows: TGTGCCAGCAGCCCCTCCGAACTAGCGTTCTACAATGAGCAGTTCTTC.

The DNA of the CDR3 is TGTGCCTGGAGTGTACTCCCAGGGGCCGTCTCTGGAAACACCATATATTTT. Translated: CAWSVLPGAVSGNTIYF. This rearrangement joins TRBV30 to TRBJ1-3; the D gene is possibly TRBD1 (6 bases). The CDR3 runs 17 residues. The V end was cut by 0 bases, the J end by 0 bases, with 15 bases between. CDR1 and CDR2 (germline): GTSNPN, SVGIG (reference sequence).

The gene calls are TRBV4-1 and TRBJ2-7; a possible D gene is TRBD1 (5 bases). This CDR3 is built from 15 residues. V was cut by 4 bases and J by 0 bases, with 13 bases left in between. Germline-derived CDR1 and CDR2 are MGHRA and YSYEKL. The DNA for the CDR3 is TGCGCCAGCAGCCGCGGACGTGGGGCCTCCTACGAGCAGTACTTC. The encoded protein is CASSRGRGASYEQYF.

The chain carries TRBV18 and TRBJ2-1, with a tentative D call TRBD2 (5 bases). Trimming removed 6 bases at V and 3 bases at J, with 9 bases between. Germline V lookup: CDR1 KGHSH, CDR2 LQKENI. The CDR3 is 13 amino acids. CDR3 sequence reads: CASSGEFYNEQFF. CDR3 sequence (DNA): TGTGCCAGCTCCGGGGAGTTCTACAATGAGCAGTTCTTC. The full variable domain, its missing parts supplied by reference TRBV18 and TRBJ2-1, is NAGVMQNPRHLVRRRGQEARLRCSPMKGHSHVYWYRQLPEEGLKFMVYLQKENIIDESGMPKERFSAEFPKEGPSILRIQQVVRGDSAAYFCASSGEFYNEQFFGPGTRLTVL.